A selection of T cell receptor beta chains follows, all from one sample in a study of siplizumab effects on memory and regulatory T cells. TCRdb's copy holds only in-frame clones and misses some; the assay was immunoSEQ multiplex PCR. The sample carries 70,000 to 95,000 clones, about 87% recorded once. The sequenced sample was CD4+ T cells sorted from blood. The receptors shown here come from a human donor in good health. CDR3s leave out the opening cysteine and the closing phenylalanine or tryptophan.

cdr3_length: 13
v_call: TRBV29-1
cdr3_aa: SVQKASGKVDTQY

cdr3_length: 11
v_call: TRBV2
cdr3_aa: ASRLRGYQPQH

cdr3_length: 11
v_call: TRBV10-3
cdr3_aa: AISELIMDTQY

cdr3_length: 12
v_call: TRBV10-3
cdr3_aa: AIRGSGPQETQY

cdr3_length: 13
v_call: TRBV6-6
cdr3_aa: ASSYSTGGGEKLF

cdr3_length: 10
v_call: TRBV2
cdr3_aa: ASSEGTYGYT

cdr3_length: 11
v_call: TRBV5-1
cdr3_aa: ASSGEPPYEQY

cdr3_length: 14
v_call: TRBV5-5
cdr3_aa: ASRRDRGLVGNVLT

cdr3_length: 14
v_call: TRBV2
cdr3_aa: ASSTQRLSSYNEQF

cdr3_length: 12
v_call: TRBV18
cdr3_aa: ASSRQGAGETQY

cdr3_length: 12
v_call: TRBV21-1
cdr3_aa: ASGRTSGKREQY